The 14 T cell receptor beta chains given below trace back to one sample, sequenced in a study of blood T cell repertoires in COVID-19. Some clones are missing from TCRdb's copy, which holds only in-frame ones; the method was immunoSEQ multiplex PCR. The data show tens of thousands of clones, with around 80% seen just once and 32% held by the top ten. The sample consisted of peripheral blood. The receptor set was obtained from a human donor in a cohort sampled during active COVID-19.

The gene calls are TRBV5-1 and TRBJ1-1; 11 nucleotides agree with TRBD1. Germline assignment: CDR1 SGHRS and CDR2 YFSETQ. The trim removed 7 bases at V and 5 bases at J, leaving 7 bases unmatched. The CDR3 contains 14 residues. The CDR3 DNA reads as TGCGCCAGCTGGACAGGGGGCGAGAGAACTGAAGCTTTCTTT. As protein: CASWTGGERTEAFF.

The chain uses TRBV10-3 and TRBJ2-7, with 12 bases fitting TRBD2. This CDR3 is 15 amino acids long. Germline assignment: CDR1 ENHRY and CDR2 SYGVKD. Losses at the gene ends were 4 bases for V and 5 bases for J; bases not matched to a gene: 6. The CDR3: CAISGLAGAGNEQYF. The CDR3 DNA is TGTGCCATCAGTGGACTAGCGGGAGCTGGGAACGAGCAGTACTTC.

This chain joins TRBV7-3 and TRBJ2-6; possibly TRBD1 for D (7 bases). Between the trimmed V and J ends, which lost 5 bases and 4 bases, there was a span of 21 bases. This CDR3 contains 18 residues. The V gene's germline CDR1 is SGHTA and CDR2 FQGTGA. CDR3 sequence (DNA): TGTGCCAGCAGCACCGGGCCAGGGGGGCTAGCCGGGGCCAACGTCCTGACTTTC. It specifies CASSTGPGGLAGANVLTF.

The chain links TRBV5-1 to TRBJ1-2, with TRBD1 matching 11 bases. The germline CDR1 and CDR2 sequences are SGHRS and YFSETQ. The V gene end was trimmed by 4 bases and the J gene end by 13 bases; junction bases not matched to a gene: 3. The CDR3 has 11 amino acids. CDR3 in DNA: TGCGCCAGCAGCCCGGACAGGGGGCTCACCTTC. Translating gives CASSPDRGLTF.

The table lists this clone with a count of one. In DNA form, the CDR3 reads TGTGCCAGCAGCTTGTGGTCAGGGGGAGACAACACTGAAGCTTTCTTT. Its translation: CASSLWSGGDNTEAFF. J is TRBJ1-1 and V is TRBV5-6; 7 bases are a match to TRBD1. There are 16 residues in the CDR3. J lost 2 bases, V lost 1 base, and 8 bases had no gene match. Germline lookup yields CDR1 SGHDT and CDR2 YYEEEE.

The chain recombines TRBV5-1 with TRBJ2-7; D is uncertain. The V end was cut by 0 bases, the J end by 7 bases, with 14 bases between. CDR3 length equals 14 residues. Germline loops: CDR1 SGHRS, CDR2 YFSETQ. The CDR3 protein is CASSLDAVQREQYF. The CDR3 nucleotides are TGCGCCAGCAGCTTGGATGCGGTTCAGAGGGAGCAGTACTTC. Variable domain in full (rest from reference TRBV5-1 and TRBJ2-7): KAGVTQTPRYLIKTRGQQVTLSCSPISGHRSVSWYQQTPGQGLQFLFEYFSETQRNKGNFPGRFSGRQFSNSRSEMNVSTLELGDSALYLCASSLDAVQREQYFGPGTRLTVT.

The chain recombines TRBV18 with TRBJ2-7, with 8 bases lining up with TRBD2. V shed 6 bases, J shed 5 bases, and the junction held 12 bases outside the gene matches. Per germline, CDR1 KGHSH and CDR2 LQKENI. The CDR3 consists of 15 residues. The CDR3 DNA reads TGTGCCAGCTCGCCTACTAGCGGAGGGGTCCACGAGCAGTACTTC. It specifies CASSPTSGGVHEQYF.

The genes are TRBV19 and TRBJ2-7, with 9 bases that match TRBD1. Per germline, CDR1 LNHDA and CDR2 SQIVND (reference sequence). V lost 1 base and J lost 4; bases outside the gene matches: 2. There are 14 residues in the CDR3. CDR3 residues: CASSIVQGAYEQYF. DNA for the CDR3: TGTGCCAGTAGTATAGTACAGGGGGCTTACGAGCAGTACTTC.

The gene calls are TRBV11-3 and TRBJ2-1, with D perhaps TRBD1 (6 bases). CDR1 SGHNT and CDR2 YENEEA come from the germline V gene. The CDR3 totals 15 residues. The V end was cut by 5 bases, the J end by 9 bases, with 20 bases between. CDR3: CASSPLPTDSSEQFF. The CDR3 nucleotides are TGTGCCAGCAGCCCCCTCCCAACGGACAGTTCTGAGCAGTTCTTC.

The CDR3 DNA follows: TGTGCCAGCTCACCTGAAGCGGGAGGAGGTGAGACCCAGTACTTC. Residues: CASSPEAGGGETQYF. The V call is TRBV18, the J call TRBJ2-5; the match to TRBD2 covers 9 bases. The V segment lost 3 bases and the J segment 5 bases; nucleotides outside the gene matches: 7. This CDR3 is 15 amino acids long. Germline V gives CDR1 KGHSH, CDR2 LQKENI.

V gene TRBV18 combines with J gene TRBJ2-1, with 10 bases lining up with TRBD2. Germline lookup yields CDR1 KGHSH and CDR2 LQKENI. Trimming at V came to 3 bases and at J to 4 bases, leaving 9 bases not matched to a gene. The CDR3 is 17 residues long. Here the CDR3 reads CASSPQGASGSYNEQFF. The CDR3 bases are TGTGCCAGCTCACCCCAAGGGGCTAGCGGGAGTTACAATGAGCAGTTCTTC.

This clone was detected only a few times. This chain connects TRBV4-1 to TRBJ1-5; D is possibly TRBD1 (5 bases). Germline V gene lookup returns CDR1 MGHRA and CDR2 YSYEKL. The CDR3 sequence is 15 residues long. The V gene lost 1 base and the J gene lost 7 bases, with 14 bases spanning the gap. CDR3 in DNA: TGCGCCAGCAGCCAAGTCTCCCCCGGGGGGCAGCCCCAGCATTTT. Translating it yields CASSQVSPGGQPQHF.

To note about this clone: The same CDR3 arises from other DNA sequences in this sample as well. The chain joins TRBV3-1 (or the pseudogene TRBV3-2) to TRBJ1-3; D is unclear. Trimming took off 4 bases at V and 0 bases at J, with 7 bases between the two ends. CDR1 is LGHDT and CDR2 is YNNKEL in the germline V gene (reference sequence). The CDR3 consists of 14 residues. The chain's CDR3 is CASSPGSSGNTIYF. The CDR3 DNA reads TGTGCCAGCAGCCCGGGGTCCTCTGGAAACACCATATATTTT.

As DNA, the CDR3 is TGTGCCAGCAGCTTTGGTTCCCGAGATAATTCACCCCTCCACTTT. Its protein is CASSFGSRDNSPLHF. V is TRBV13 and J is TRBJ1-6; D not certain. Trimming left V 3 bases short and J 5 bases short, with 11 bases between. This CDR3 contains 15 residues. Per germline, CDR1 PRHDT and CDR2 FYEKMQ (reference sequence). Filled out from reference TRBV13 and TRBJ1-6, the complete variable domain reads AAGVIQSPRHLIKEKRETATLKCYPIPRHDTVYWYQQGPGQDPQFLISFYEKMQSDKGSIPDRFSAQQFSDYHSELNMSSLELGDSALYFCASSFGSRDNSPLHFGNGTRLTVT.